This TCR beta chain was captured by sequencing in a study of kidney transplant recipient with SARS-CoV-2 infection. One entry per CDR3 protein results from TCRdb running MiXCR on the reads. The sample carries some 220,000 distinct CDR3 sequences, more than 25% recorded once. The junction had 6 bases not matched to a gene; V was cut back by 4 bases and J by 4 bases. Germline CDR1 KGHSH, CDR2 LQKENI. CDR3 size: 15 residues. This clonotype was picked up many times. The specimen comprised a blood sample, sampled at baseline and around day 120 from a kidney transplant recipient. This rearrangement joins TRBV18 to TRBJ2-2; TRBD1 agrees at 7 bases. This TCR was sampled from a male patient younger than 45 who had COVID-19 and was a kidney transplant recipient. Some of these T cells may belong to the graft donor. Written as DNA, the CDR3 is TGTGCCAGCTCACGAGGGGACAGCCCCACCGGGGAGCTGTTTTTT. It codes for CASSRGDSPTGELFF. The full variable domain, rest sourced from reference TRBV18 and TRBJ2-2, is NAGVMQNPRHLVRRRGQEARLRCSPMKGHSHVYWYRQLPEEGLKFMVYLQKENIIDESGMPKERFSAEFPKEGPSILRIQQVVRGDSAAYFCASSRGDSPTGELFFGEGSRLTVL.